The 8 T cell receptor beta chains given below trace back to one sample, sequenced in a study of blood T cell repertoires in COVID-19. Data came from immunoSEQ multiplex PCR; TCRdb stores just in-frame clones and leaves some out. Here the sample spans around 250,000 clones, around 88% being singletons. The sequencing sample was made of PBMCs or T cells enriched from blood (not recorded which). The receptors come from a woman aged 50 to 60 who had recovered from COVID-19.

This clone has a handful of counts. This chain connects TRBV18 to TRBJ1-2; the match to TRBD1 covers 8 bases. Germline loops: CDR1 KGHSH, CDR2 LQKENI. The CDR3 is made up of 14 amino acids. J was trimmed by 10 bases and V by 3 bases; bases with no gene match: 10. DNA of the CDR3: TGTGCCAGCTCACCGGACAGGGCGATCGTGATCTACACCTTC. Protein: CASSPDRAIVIYTF.

The gene calls are TRBV28 and TRBJ1-5, with 9 bases fitting TRBD1. The CDR3 consists of 16 residues. CDR1 and CDR2 from the germline V gene are MDHEN and SYDVKM. The junction had 6 bases not matched to a gene; V was cut back by 4 bases and J by 2 bases. The CDR3 coding sequence is TGTGCCAGCAGTTCGTACAGGGGGCAAGGCAATCAGCCCCAGCATTTT. Protein product: CASSSYRGQGNQPQHF.

This sequence joins TRBV15 and TRBJ2-4; unclear D gene. This CDR3 spans 14 amino acids. V was cut by 0 bases and J by 5 bases, with 8 bases left in between. The germline V gene has CDR1 LNHNV and CDR2 YYDKDF (reference sequence). Here the CDR3 reads CATSRDLTENIQYF. CDR3 coding DNA: TGTGCCACCAGCAGAGATCTTACTGAAAACATTCAGTACTTC.

The rearrangement joins TRBV5-1 to TRBJ2-3; 9 bases are a match to TRBD2. This CDR3 comprises 21 residues. Germline V gene sequence: CDR1 SGHRS, CDR2 YFSETQ. The junction had 21 bases not matched to a gene; V was cut back by 1 base and J by 3 bases. DNA for the CDR3: TGCGCCAGCAGCTTGATCCCTGAGCTAGCGGGAAGCAATGTTCGGACAGATACGCAGTATTTT. This codes for CASSLIPELAGSNVRTDTQYF.

The chain employs TRBV15 and TRBJ1-2; a weak D match, TRBD1 (6 bases). Germline V gives CDR1 LNHNV, CDR2 YYDKDF (reference sequence). CDR3 length: 14 residues. V shed 0 bases and J shed 8 bases, with 13 bases lying between them. The CDR3 spells CATSRDWGRYGYTF. The CDR3 DNA is TGTGCCACCAGCAGAGATTGGGGGCGGTACGGCTACACCTTC.

The rearrangement joins TRBV11-3 to TRBJ2-3; 7 bases line up with TRBD2. After removal of 5 bases from V and 0 bases from J, the junction contained 11 bases not matched to a gene. Germline V gene data show CDR1 as SGHNT and CDR2 as YENEEA. There are 17 residues in the CDR3. CDR3 in DNA: TGTGCCAGCAGCACCGCCGGGGGGACCCACAGCACAGATACGCAGTATTTT. Translated, it gives CASSTAGGTHSTDTQYF.

V gene TRBV13 combines with J gene TRBJ1-3; D is possibly TRBD1 (6 bases). This CDR3 comprises 12 residues. Germline loops: CDR1 PRHDT, CDR2 FYEKMQ (reference sequence). The V end was cut by 9 bases, the J end by 4 bases, with 10 bases between. In nucleotides, the CDR3 is TGTGCCAGTCAGGGGCGCGGAAACACCATATATTTT. This gives the protein CASQGRGNTIYF.

Of note for this clone: Other DNA sequences of this sample code for an identical CDR3. The chain combines TRBV28 with TRBJ2-5; D may be TRBD2 (6 bases). Germline V gives CDR1 MDHEN, CDR2 SYDVKM. The ends were cut back, 9 bases at V and 5 bases at J, with 16 bases in the middle. The CDR3 is 13 amino acids. DNA of the CDR3: TGTGCCAGTTCCCTCGGGGGAAGGGAGACCCAGTACTTC. Encoded protein: CASSLGGRETQYF.